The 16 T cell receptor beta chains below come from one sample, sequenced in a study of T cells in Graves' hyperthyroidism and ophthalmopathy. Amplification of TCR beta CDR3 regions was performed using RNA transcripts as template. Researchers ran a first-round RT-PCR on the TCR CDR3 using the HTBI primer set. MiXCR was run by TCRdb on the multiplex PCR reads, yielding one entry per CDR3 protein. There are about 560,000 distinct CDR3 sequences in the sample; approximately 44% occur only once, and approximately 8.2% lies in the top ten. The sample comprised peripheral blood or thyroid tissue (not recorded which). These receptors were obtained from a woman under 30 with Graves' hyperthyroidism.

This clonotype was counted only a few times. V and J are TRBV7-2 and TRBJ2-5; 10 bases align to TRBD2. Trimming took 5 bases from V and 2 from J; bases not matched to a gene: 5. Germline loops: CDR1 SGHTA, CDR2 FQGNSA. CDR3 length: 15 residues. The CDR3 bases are TGTGCCAGCAGCCGCGGACTAGCGGATCAAGAGACCCAGTACTTC. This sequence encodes CASSRGLADQETQYF.

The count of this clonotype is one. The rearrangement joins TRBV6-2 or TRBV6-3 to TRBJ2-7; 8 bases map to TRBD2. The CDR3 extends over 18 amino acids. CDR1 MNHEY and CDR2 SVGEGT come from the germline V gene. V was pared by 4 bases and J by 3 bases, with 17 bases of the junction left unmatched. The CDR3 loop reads CASSSPLRIAGRVYEQYF. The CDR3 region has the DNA TGTGCCAGCAGTTCCCCCCTCAGAATAGCGGGACGGGTCTACGAGCAGTACTTC.

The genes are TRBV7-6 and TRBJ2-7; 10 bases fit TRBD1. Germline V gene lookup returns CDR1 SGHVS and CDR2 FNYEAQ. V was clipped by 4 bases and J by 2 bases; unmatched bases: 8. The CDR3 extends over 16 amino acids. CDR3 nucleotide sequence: TGTGCCAGCAGCTCACTCCGGGGACAGGGGACCTACGAGCAGTACTTC. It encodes CASSSLRGQGTYEQYF.

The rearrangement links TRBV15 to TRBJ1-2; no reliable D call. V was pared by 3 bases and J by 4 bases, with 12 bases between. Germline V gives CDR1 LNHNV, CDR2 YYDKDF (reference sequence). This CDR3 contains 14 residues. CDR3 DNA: TGTGCCACCAGCAGGAGGATAGCGGGCTATGGCTACACCTTC. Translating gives CATSRRIAGYGYTF.

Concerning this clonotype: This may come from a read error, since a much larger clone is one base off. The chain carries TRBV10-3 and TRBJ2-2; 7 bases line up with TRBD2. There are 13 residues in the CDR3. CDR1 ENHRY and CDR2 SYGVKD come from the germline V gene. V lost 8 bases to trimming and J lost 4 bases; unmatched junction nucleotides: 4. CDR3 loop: CAISAGATGELFF. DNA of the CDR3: TGTGCCATCTCCGCGGGAGCCACCGGGGAGCTGTTTTTT.

The CDR3 sequence: CATSRRDREGYTF. For the CDR3, the DNA is TGTGCCACCAGCAGACGGGACAGGGAGGGCTACACCTTC. The chain couples TRBV15 to TRBJ1-2, with 9 positions matching TRBD1. CDR3 length equals 13 residues. Germline CDR1 LNHNV, CDR2 YYDKDF (reference sequence). V was clipped by 2 bases and J by 8 bases; unmatched bases: 3.

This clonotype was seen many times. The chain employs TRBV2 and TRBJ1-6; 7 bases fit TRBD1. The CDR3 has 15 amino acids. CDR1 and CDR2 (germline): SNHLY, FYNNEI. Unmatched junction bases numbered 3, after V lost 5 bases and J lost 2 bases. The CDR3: CASSWDRAYNSPLHF. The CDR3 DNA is TGTGCCAGCAGTTGGGACAGAGCCTATAATTCACCCCTCCACTTT.

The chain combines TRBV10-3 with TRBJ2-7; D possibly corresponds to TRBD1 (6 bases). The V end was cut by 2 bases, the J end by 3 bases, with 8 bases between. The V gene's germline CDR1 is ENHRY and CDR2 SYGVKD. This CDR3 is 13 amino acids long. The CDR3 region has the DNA TGTGCCATCAGTGAGGGGGGCGGCTACGAGCAGTACTTC. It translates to CAISEGGGYEQYF.

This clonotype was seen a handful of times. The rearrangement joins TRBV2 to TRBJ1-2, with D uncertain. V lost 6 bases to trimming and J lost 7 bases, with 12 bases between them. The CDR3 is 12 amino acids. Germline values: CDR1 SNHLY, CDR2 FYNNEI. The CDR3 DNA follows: TGTGCCAGCAGCGGCAAGAAGACTGGCTACACCTTC. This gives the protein CASSGKKTGYTF.

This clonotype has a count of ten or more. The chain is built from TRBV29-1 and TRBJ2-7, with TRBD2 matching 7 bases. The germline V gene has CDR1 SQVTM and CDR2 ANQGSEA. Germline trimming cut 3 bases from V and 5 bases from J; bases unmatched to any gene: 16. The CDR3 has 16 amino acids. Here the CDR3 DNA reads TGCAGCGTTGATGGACCACGCGGCGGGAGATTAAACGAGCAGTACTTC. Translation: CSVDGPRGGRLNEQYF.

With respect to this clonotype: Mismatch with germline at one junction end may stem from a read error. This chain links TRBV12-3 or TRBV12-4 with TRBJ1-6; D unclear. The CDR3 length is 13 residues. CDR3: CAISESASIPLHF. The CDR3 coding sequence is TGTGCCATCAGTGAGTCGGCCTCGATACCCCTCCACTTT.

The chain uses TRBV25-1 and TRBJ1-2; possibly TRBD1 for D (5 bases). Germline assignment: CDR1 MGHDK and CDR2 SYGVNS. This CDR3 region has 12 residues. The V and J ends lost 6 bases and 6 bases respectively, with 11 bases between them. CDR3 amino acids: CASSSLGHGYTF. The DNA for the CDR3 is TGTGCCAGCAGCTCACTGGGGCATGGCTACACCTTC.

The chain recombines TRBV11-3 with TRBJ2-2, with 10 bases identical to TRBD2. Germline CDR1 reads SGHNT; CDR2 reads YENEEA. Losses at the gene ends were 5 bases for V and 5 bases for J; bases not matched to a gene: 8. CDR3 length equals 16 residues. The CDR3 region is CASSKGTSVLTGELFF. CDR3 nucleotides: TGTGCCAGCAGCAAAGGGACTAGCGTCCTTACCGGGGAGCTGTTTTTT. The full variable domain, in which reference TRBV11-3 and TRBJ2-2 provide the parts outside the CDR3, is EAGVVQSPRYKIIEKKQPVAFWCNPISGHNTLYWYLQNLGQGPELLIRYENEEAVDDSQLPKDRFSAERLKGVDSTLKIQPAELGDSAVYLCASSKGTSVLTGELFFGEGSRLTVL.

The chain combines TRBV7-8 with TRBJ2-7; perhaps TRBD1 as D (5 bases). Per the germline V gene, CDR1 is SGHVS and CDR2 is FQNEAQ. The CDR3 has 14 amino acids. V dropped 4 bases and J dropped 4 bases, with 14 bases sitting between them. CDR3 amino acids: CASSSDSRQYEQYF. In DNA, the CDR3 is TGTGCCAGCAGCTCCGACAGTAGACAATACGAGCAGTACTTC.

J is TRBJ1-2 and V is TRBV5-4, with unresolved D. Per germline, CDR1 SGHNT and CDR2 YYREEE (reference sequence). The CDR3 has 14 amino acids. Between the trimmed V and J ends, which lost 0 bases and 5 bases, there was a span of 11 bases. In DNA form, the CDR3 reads TGTGCCAGCAGCTTGGACCGAAGTCAATATGGCTACACCTTC. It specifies CASSLDRSQYGYTF. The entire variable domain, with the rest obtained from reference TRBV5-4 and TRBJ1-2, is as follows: ETGVTQSPTHLIKTRGQQVTLRCSSQSGHNTVSWYQQALGQGPQFIFQYYREEENGRGNFPPRFSGLQFPNYSSELNVNALELDDSALYLCASSLDRSQYGYTFGSGTRLTVV.

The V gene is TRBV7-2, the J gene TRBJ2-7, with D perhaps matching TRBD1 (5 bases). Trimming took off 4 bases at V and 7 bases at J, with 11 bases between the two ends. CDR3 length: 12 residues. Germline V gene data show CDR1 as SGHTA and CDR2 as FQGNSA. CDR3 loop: CASSWAGWEQYF. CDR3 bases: TGTGCCAGCAGCTGGGCAGGGTGGGAGCAGTACTTC.